The 13 T cell receptor beta chains given below trace back to one sample, sequenced in a study of blood T cell repertoires in COVID-19. The table came from immunoSEQ multiplex PCR; TCRdb's copy has only in-frame clones and leaves some out. The sample has some 180,000 clones; more than 80% are singletons. The sample consisted of peripheral blood. These receptors were obtained from a man in his fifties or sixties with acute or convalescent COVID-19.

The chain recombines TRBV6-2 or TRBV6-3 with TRBJ2-1; TRBD2 matches 13 bases. V gave up 2 bases and J gave up 6 bases; unmatched junction bases: 13. This CDR3 has 19 amino acids. CDR1 is MNHEY, CDR2 SVGEGT, per germline. CDR3 bases: TGTGCCAGCAGTTACGCTTTGACTAGCGGGGGGTCTTCAGGCAATGAGCAGTTCTTC. It yields the protein CASSYALTSGGSSGNEQFF.

The chain employs TRBV9 and TRBJ1-1, with 8 bases fitting TRBD1. The V segment lost 3 bases and the J segment 1 base; nucleotides outside the gene matches: 5. Germline-derived CDR1 and CDR2 are SGDLS and YYNGEE. The length of the CDR3 is 15 residues. CDR3 sequence: CASSGAGTGNTEAFF. As DNA, the CDR3 is TGTGCCAGCAGCGGGGCCGGGACAGGGAACACTGAAGCTTTCTTT. Supplemented by reference TRBV9 and TRBJ1-1, the full variable domain reads DSGVTQTPKHLITATGQRVTLRCSPRSGDLSVYWYQQSLDQGLQFLIQYYNGEERAKGNILERFSAQQFPDLHSELNLSSLELGDSALYFCASSGAGTGNTEAFFGQGTRLTVV.

This chain links TRBV3-1 (or the pseudogene TRBV3-2) with TRBJ2-1, with 15 bases matching TRBD2. V shed 0 bases and J 15 bases; nucleotides not matched to a gene: 6. CDR3 length equals 15 residues. CDR1 and CDR2 from the germline V gene are LGHDT and YNNKEL (reference sequence). The CDR3 region has the DNA TGTGCCAGCAGCCAAGAGGCGGGACTAGCGGGAGGCATGTTCTTC. This translates into CASSQEAGLAGGMFF.

This rearrangement joins TRBV13 to TRBJ2-7; D unclear. Germline loops: CDR1 PRHDT, CDR2 FYEKMQ (reference sequence). Between the trimmed V and J ends, which lost 4 bases and 4 bases, there was a span of 5 bases. The CDR3 is 11 residues long. Written as DNA, the CDR3 is TGTGCCAGCAGCTCCCAATACGAGCAGTACTTC. Protein: CASSSQYEQYF. Full variable domain (rest looked up from reference TRBV13 and TRBJ2-7): AAGVIQSPRHLIKEKRETATLKCYPIPRHDTVYWYQQGPGQDPQFLISFYEKMQSDKGSIPDRFSAQQFSDYHSELNMSSLELGDSALYFCASSSQYEQYFGPGTRLTVT.

The gene calls are TRBV27 and TRBJ2-2; D possibly corresponds to TRBD1 (6 bases). The CDR3 extends over 15 amino acids. V was clipped by 4 bases and J by 4 bases, with 13 bases between them. From germline, CDR1 is MNHEY and CDR2 SMNVEV (reference sequence). CDR3 amino acids: CASSSPRGTTGELFF. The CDR3 nucleotides are TGTGCCAGCAGTTCACCGAGGGGGACCACCGGGGAGCTGTTTTTT.

This chain links TRBV6-2 or TRBV6-3 with TRBJ1-3; 8 bases map to TRBD1. V was pared by 3 bases and J by 0 bases, with 10 bases of the junction left unmatched. CDR3 length: 18 amino acids. Germline values: CDR1 MNHEY, CDR2 SVGEGT. The CDR3 nucleotides are TGTGCCAGCAGTTATCTTCCGGGACAGGCTTACTCTGGAAACACCATATATTTT. Amino acids: CASSYLPGQAYSGNTIYF.

The chain couples TRBV18 to TRBJ2-5, with TRBD2 matching 8 bases. The CDR3 has 14 amino acids. Losses at the gene ends were 6 bases for V and 5 bases for J; bases not matched to a gene: 8. CDR1 KGHSH and CDR2 LQKENI come from the germline V gene. The CDR3 region is CASSQGTRGETQYF. CDR3 coding DNA: TGTGCCAGCTCGCAAGGGACTAGGGGCGAGACCCAGTACTTC. Full variable domain (missing parts from reference TRBV18 and TRBJ2-5): NAGVMQNPRHLVRRRGQEARLRCSPMKGHSHVYWYRQLPEEGLKFMVYLQKENIIDESGMPKERFSAEFPKEGPSILRIQQVVRGDSAAYFCASSQGTRGETQYFGPGTRLLVL.

The J gene is TRBJ2-7, the V gene TRBV5-1, with D tentatively TRBD2 (5 bases). This CDR3 is built from 13 residues. Deletions cut 4 bases from V and 5 bases from J, with 13 bases between. Per germline, CDR1 SGHRS and CDR2 YFSETQ. The CDR3 DNA reads TGCGCCAGCAGCCCCGAGGGCCTGAACGAGCAGTACTTC. This gives the protein CASSPEGLNEQYF.

V is TRBV28 and J is TRBJ2-7; 10 positions agree with TRBD1. V trimming: 3 bases; J trimming: 8 bases; junction bases outside the gene matches: 13. The CDR3 has 16 residues. Per germline, CDR1 MDHEN and CDR2 SYDVKM. DNA of the CDR3: TGTGCCAGCAGTTTTTCATCGGGACAGGGGTCTGTCAAGCAGTACTTC. The encoded protein is CASSFSSGQGSVKQYF.

The V gene is TRBV27, the J gene TRBJ2-5, with 7 bases that match TRBD1. The CDR3 spans 14 residues. Trimming at V came to 3 bases and at J to 2 bases, leaving 3 bases not matched to a gene. From germline, CDR1 is MNHEY and CDR2 SMNVEV (reference sequence). In DNA, the CDR3 is TGTGCCAGCAGTTTTTTGGGACAGCAAGAGACCCAGTACTTC. Protein product: CASSFLGQQETQYF.

V gene TRBV6-5 combines with J gene TRBJ2-7; TRBD1 agrees at 9 bases. The germline gives CDR1 MNHEY, CDR2 SVGAGI. Germline trimming cut 5 bases from V and 2 bases from J; bases unmatched to any gene: 7. This CDR3 is 15 amino acids long. The CDR3 DNA follows: TGTGCCAGCAGTCACCTTGGACAGGGGACCTACGAGCAGTACTTC. It translates to CASSHLGQGTYEQYF.

The CDR3 sequence: CASSISRRTNTEAFF. Here the CDR3 DNA reads TGTGCCAGCAGTATCTCCCGACGGACTAACACTGAAGCTTTCTTT. The rearrangement uses TRBV28 and TRBJ1-1, with D uncertain. This CDR3 contains 15 residues. The germline V gene encodes CDR1 MDHEN and CDR2 SYDVKM. The V end lost 5 bases, the J end lost 2 bases, and 15 bases lay between the germline ends.

The chain uses TRBV4-1 and TRBJ2-2; 8 bases match TRBD1. Germline V gene sequence: CDR1 MGHRA, CDR2 YSYEKL. CDR3 length: 15 amino acids. Losses at the gene ends were 5 bases for V and 4 bases for J; bases not matched to a gene: 6. The CDR3 loop reads CASSERTGFTGELFF. The CDR3 DNA follows: TGCGCCAGCAGCGAGAGGACAGGGTTCACCGGGGAGCTGTTTTTT.